The 14 T cell receptor beta chains reported below all come from one sample, sequenced in a study of monozygotic twins with inflammatory bowel disease. Each CDR3 protein gets one entry in TCRdb, which reprocessed the 5' RACE reads and gives no DNA. This sample's table reports under 200,000 distinct CDR3 sequences. Sequenced input: blood. Receptors were obtained from a human donor with ulcerative colitis or Crohn's disease, or a healthy co-twin of an affected twin (not recorded which).

The chain uses TRBV11-3 and TRBJ2-7; TCRdb outputs TRBD2, but without DNA this stays unchecked. This CDR3 has 16 amino acids. Per the germline V gene, CDR1 is SGHNT and CDR2 is YENEEA. The CDR3 loop reads CASSGHRLAGFHEQYF.

The chain uses TRBV18 and TRBJ1-1; lacking DNA, the TRBD1 call made by TCRdb goes unchecked. The length of the CDR3 is 17 residues. CDR1 KGHSH and CDR2 LQKENI come from the germline V gene. CDR3: CASSPNPPETGAHEAFF. The whole variable domain, remainder taken from reference TRBV18 and TRBJ1-1, is NAGVMQNPRHLVRRRGQEARLRCSPMKGHSHVYWYRQLPEEGLKFMVYLQKENIIDESGMPKERFSAEFPKEGPSILRIQQVVRGDSAAYFCASSPNPPETGAHEAFFGQGTRLTVV.

The chain uses TRBV4-3 and TRBJ2-3. Germline loops: CDR1 LGHNA, CDR2 YSLEER. The CDR3 totals 18 residues. The chain's CDR3 is CASSQDLTISTATDTQYF.

V is TRBV20-1 and J is TRBJ2-5; TCRdb designates TRBD2, a call that cannot be tested without DNA. CDR1 and CDR2 from the germline V gene are DFQATT and SNEGSKA (reference sequence). This CDR3 contains 13 residues. CDR3 protein: CSAPWRGQETQYF.

This rearrangement joins TRBV6-5 to TRBJ2-7; TCRdb outputs TRBD2, but without DNA this stays unchecked. Germline V gene lookup returns CDR1 MNHEY and CDR2 SVGAGI. The CDR3 is 12 residues long. The CDR3 is CASSLLGQEQYF.

The chain uses TRBV28 and TRBJ2-7. Germline V CDR1 and CDR2: MDHEN, SYDVKM. The CDR3 has 12 amino acids. This CDR3 reads CASTAGSYEQYF. The variable domain in full, completed from reference TRBV28 and TRBJ2-7, reads DVKVTQSSRYLVKRTGEKVFLECVQDMDHENMFWYRQDPGLGLRLIYFSYDVKMKEKGDIPEGYSVSREKKERFSLILESASTNQTSMYLCASTAGSYEQYFGPGTRLTVT.

The chain combines TRBV5-1 with TRBJ1-4. Germline values: CDR1 SGHRS, CDR2 YFSETQ. The CDR3 runs to 14 residues. The CDR3 reads CASSLTATNEKLFF.

V is TRBV20-1 and J is TRBJ2-6; TCRdb picks TRBD1, but there is no DNA to check that call. The CDR3 is 16 residues long. Germline lookup yields CDR1 DFQATT and CDR2 SNEGSKA (reference sequence). This chain's CDR3 is CSARSRVPSGANVLTF.

This chain links TRBV12-3 or TRBV12-4 with TRBJ1-1. The CDR3 runs 13 residues. CDR3 sequence: CASSFGSNTEAFF.

The CDR3 reads CASSSDRNSPLHF. The chain is built from TRBV5-5 and TRBJ1-6; TCRdb designates TRBD1, a call that cannot be tested without DNA. Looked up from germline, CDR1 is SGHKS and CDR2 is YYEKEE (reference sequence). This CDR3 region has 13 residues.

The genes are TRBV28 and TRBJ2-5; TCRdb's assignment of TRBD2 cannot be checked, as there is no DNA. The germline CDR1 and CDR2 sequences are MDHEN and SYDVKM. The CDR3 is made up of 14 amino acids. CDR3 amino acids: CASSQTSGVRTQYF.

This CDR3 reads CASSLSARGQETQYF. The chain has TRBV27 and TRBJ2-5; TCRdb selects TRBD2, and the lack of DNA leaves this call unchecked. Germline-derived CDR1 and CDR2 are MNHEY and SMNVEV (reference sequence). The CDR3 runs 15 residues.

The J gene is TRBJ2-7, the V gene TRBV6-1. The CDR3 has 13 residues. Germline CDR1 is MNHNS and CDR2 is SASEGT. The CDR3 is CASSEGASYEQYF.

The V and J genes are TRBV11-2 and TRBJ2-2; TCRdb names TRBD2, which stays unverified in the absence of DNA. CDR1 and CDR2 from the germline V gene are SGHAT and FQNNGV. This CDR3 is 16 amino acids long. The CDR3 reads CASSTTSGRAAGELFF.